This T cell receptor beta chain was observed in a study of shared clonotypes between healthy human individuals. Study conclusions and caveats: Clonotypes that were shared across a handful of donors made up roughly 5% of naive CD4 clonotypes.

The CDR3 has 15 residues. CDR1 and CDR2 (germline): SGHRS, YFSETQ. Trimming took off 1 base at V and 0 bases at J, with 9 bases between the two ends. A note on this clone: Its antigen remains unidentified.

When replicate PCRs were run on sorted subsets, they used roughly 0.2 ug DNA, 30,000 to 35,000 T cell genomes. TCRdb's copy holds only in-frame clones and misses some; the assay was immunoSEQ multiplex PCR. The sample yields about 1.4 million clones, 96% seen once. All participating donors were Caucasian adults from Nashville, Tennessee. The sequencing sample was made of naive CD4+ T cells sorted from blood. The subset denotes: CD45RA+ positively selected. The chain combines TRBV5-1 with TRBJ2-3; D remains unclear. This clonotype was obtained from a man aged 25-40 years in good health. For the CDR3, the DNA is TGCGCCAGCAGCTTGTGGCATCAAAGCACAGATACGCAGTATTTT. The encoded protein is CASSLWHQSTDTQYF.